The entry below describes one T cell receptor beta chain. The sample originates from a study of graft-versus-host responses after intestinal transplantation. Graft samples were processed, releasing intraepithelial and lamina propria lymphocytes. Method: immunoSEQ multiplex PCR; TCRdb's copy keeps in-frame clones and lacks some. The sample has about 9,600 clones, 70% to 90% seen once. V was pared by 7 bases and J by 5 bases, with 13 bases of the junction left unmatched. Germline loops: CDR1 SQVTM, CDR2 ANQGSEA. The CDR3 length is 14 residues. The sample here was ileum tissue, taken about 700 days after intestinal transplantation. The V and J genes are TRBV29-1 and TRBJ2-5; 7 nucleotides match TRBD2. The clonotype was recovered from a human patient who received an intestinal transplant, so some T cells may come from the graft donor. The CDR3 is CSAARGGSSETQYF. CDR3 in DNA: TGCAGCGCCGCCCGGGGCGGGAGCTCGGAGACCCAGTACTTC.